This T cell receptor beta chain was captured in a study of shared clonotypes between healthy human individuals. TCRdb's table, derived via immunoSEQ multiplex PCR, lists solely in-frame clones and lacks some. The sample carries about 1.5 million clones, approximately 98% recorded once. Overall study results and limits: Naive subsets tended to show greater estimated richness than memory subsets.

This CDR3 has 14 residues. Germline V gene sequence: CDR1 MNHEY, CDR2 SVGAGI. V was shortened by 6 bases and J by 6 bases, with 15 bases between the two germline ends. CD45RA+ naive and CD45RA-negative memory subsets were separated from CD4+ cells. A note on this clone: The antigen is unknown.

The sequencing input was naive CD4+ T cells sorted from blood. Stated subset: CD45RA+ positively selected. The V and J genes are TRBV6-5 and TRBJ2-1; D is unclear. This TCR derives from a man younger than 45 in good health. CDR3: CASSPYMPPNEQFF. For the CDR3, the DNA is TGTGCCAGCAGCCCCTATATGCCTCCCAATGAGCAGTTCTTC.